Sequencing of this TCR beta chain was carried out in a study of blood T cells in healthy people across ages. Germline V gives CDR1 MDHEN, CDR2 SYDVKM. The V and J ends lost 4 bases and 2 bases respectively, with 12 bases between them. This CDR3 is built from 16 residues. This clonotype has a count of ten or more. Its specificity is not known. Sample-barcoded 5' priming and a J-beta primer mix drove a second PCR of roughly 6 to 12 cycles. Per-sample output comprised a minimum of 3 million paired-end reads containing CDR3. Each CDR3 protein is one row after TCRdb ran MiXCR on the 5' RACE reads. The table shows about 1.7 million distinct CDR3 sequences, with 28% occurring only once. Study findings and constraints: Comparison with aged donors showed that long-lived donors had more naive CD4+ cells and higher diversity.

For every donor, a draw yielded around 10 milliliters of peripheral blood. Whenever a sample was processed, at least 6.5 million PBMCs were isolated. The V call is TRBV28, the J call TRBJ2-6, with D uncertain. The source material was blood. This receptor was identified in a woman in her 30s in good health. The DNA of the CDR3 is TGTGCCAGCAGTTCCGGCGGAGCGACTGGGGCCAACGTCCTGACTTTC. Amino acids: CASSSGGATGANVLTF.